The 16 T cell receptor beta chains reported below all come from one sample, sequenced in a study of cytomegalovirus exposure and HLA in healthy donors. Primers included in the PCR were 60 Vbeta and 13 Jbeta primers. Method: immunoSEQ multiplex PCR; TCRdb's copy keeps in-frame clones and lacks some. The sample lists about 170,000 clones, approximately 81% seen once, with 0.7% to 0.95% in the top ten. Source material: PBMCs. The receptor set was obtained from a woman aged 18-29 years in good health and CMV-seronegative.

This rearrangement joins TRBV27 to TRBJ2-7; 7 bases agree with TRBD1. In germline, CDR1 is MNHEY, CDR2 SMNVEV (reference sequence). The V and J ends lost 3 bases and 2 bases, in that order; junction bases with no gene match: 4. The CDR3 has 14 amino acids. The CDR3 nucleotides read TGTGCCAGCAGTTTGGCCCAGGGGGCCTACGAGCAGTACTTC. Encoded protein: CASSLAQGAYEQYF.

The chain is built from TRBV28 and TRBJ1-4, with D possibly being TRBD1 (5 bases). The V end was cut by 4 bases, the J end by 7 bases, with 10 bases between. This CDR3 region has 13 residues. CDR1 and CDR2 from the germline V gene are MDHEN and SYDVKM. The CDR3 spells CASSSPRVEKLFF. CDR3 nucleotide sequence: TGTGCCAGCAGTTCTCCCAGGGTTGAAAAACTGTTTTTT.

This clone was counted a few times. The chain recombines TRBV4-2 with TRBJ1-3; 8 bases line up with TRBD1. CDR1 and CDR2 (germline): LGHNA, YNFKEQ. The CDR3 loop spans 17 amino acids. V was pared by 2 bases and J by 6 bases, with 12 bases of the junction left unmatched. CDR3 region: CASSQPLGQGRANTIYF. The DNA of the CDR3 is TGTGCCAGCAGCCAACCCCTCGGACAGGGCAGGGCAAACACCATATATTTT.

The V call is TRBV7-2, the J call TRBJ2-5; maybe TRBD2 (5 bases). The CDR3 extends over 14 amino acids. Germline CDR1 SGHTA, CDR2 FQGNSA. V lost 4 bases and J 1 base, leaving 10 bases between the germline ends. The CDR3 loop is CASSSTGIQETQYF. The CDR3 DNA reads TGTGCCAGCAGCTCCACGGGGATCCAAGAGACCCAGTACTTC.

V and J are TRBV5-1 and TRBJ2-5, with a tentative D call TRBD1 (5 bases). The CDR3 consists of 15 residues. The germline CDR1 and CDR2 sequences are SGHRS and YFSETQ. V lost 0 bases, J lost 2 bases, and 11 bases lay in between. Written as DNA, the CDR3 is TGCGCCAGCAGCTTGGGGGTAGGGGATCAAGAGACCCAGTACTTC. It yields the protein CASSLGVGDQETQYF.

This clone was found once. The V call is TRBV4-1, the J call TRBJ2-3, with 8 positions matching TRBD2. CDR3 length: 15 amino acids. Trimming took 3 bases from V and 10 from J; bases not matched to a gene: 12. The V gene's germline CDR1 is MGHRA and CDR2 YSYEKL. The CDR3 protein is CASSQAGLDSAAQYF. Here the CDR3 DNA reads TGCGCCAGCAGCCAGGCGGGACTAGATAGCGCGGCGCAGTATTTT.

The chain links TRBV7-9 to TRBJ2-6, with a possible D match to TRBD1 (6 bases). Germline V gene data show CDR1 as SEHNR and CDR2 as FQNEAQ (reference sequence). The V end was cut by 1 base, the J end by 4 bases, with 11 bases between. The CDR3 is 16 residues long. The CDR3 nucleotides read TGTGCCAGCAGCTTAGACAGGGCTCACGGGGCCAACGTCCTGACTTTC. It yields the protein CASSLDRAHGANVLTF. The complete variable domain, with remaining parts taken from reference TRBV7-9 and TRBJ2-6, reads DTGVSQNPRHKITKRGQNVTFRCDPISEHNRLYWYRQTLGQGPEFLTYFQNEAQLEKSRLLSDRFSAERPKGSFSTLEIQRTEQGDSAMYLCASSLDRAHGANVLTFGAGSRLTVL.

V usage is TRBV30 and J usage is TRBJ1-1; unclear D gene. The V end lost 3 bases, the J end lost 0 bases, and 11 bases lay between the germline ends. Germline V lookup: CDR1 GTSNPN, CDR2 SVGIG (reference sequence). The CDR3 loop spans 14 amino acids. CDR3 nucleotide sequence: TGTGCCTGGAGCCCGGGAAGTATGAACACTGAAGCTTTCTTT. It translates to CAWSPGSMNTEAFF.

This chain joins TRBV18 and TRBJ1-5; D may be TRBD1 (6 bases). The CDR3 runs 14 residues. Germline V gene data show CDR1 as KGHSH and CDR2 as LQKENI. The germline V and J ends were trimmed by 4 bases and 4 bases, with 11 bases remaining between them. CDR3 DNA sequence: TGTGCCAGCTCACTGGACAGCGGAAATCAGCCCCAGCATTTT. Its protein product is CASSLDSGNQPQHF.

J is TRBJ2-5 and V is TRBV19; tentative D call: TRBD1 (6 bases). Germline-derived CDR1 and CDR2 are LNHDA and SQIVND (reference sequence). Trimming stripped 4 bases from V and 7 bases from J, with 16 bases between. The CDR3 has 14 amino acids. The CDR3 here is CASSSAGESLTQYF. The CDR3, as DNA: TGTGCCAGTAGTAGTGCAGGGGAGTCCTTGACCCAGTACTTC. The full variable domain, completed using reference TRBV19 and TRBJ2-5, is DGGITQSPKYLFRKEGQNVTLSCEQNLNHDAMYWYRQDPGQGLRLIYYSQIVNDFQKGDIAEGYSVSREKKESFPLTVTSAQKNPTAFYLCASSSAGESLTQYFGPGTRLLVL.

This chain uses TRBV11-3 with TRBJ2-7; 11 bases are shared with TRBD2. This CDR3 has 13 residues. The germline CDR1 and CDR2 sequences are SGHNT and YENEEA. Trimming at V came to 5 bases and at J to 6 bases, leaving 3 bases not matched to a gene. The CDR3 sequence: CASSNGLAGEQYF. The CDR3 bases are TGTGCCAGCAGCAACGGACTAGCGGGCGAGCAGTACTTC.

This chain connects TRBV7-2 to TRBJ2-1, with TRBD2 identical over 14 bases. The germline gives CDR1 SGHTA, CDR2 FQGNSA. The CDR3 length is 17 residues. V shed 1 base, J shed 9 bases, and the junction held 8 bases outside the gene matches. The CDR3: CASSLGSAGLAGVEQFF. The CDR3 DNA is TGTGCCAGCAGCTTAGGGTCTGCGGGACTAGCGGGAGTTGAGCAGTTCTTC.

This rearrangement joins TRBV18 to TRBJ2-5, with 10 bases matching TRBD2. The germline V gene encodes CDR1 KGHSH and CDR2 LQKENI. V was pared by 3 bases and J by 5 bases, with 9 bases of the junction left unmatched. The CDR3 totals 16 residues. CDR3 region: CASSPVAGGEPETQYF. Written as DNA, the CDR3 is TGTGCCAGCTCACCCGTAGCGGGAGGAGAGCCCGAGACCCAGTACTTC. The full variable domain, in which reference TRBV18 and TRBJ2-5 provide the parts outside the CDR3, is NAGVMQNPRHLVRRRGQEARLRCSPMKGHSHVYWYRQLPEEGLKFMVYLQKENIIDESGMPKERFSAEFPKEGPSILRIQQVVRGDSAAYFCASSPVAGGEPETQYFGPGTRLLVL.

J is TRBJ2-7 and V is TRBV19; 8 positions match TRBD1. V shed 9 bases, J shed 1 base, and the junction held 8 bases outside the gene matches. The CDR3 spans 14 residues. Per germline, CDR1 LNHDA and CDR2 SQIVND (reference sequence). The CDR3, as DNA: TGTGCCAGCTCCTCCCGGGACAGGTCCTACGAGCAGTACTTC. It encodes CASSSRDRSYEQYF.

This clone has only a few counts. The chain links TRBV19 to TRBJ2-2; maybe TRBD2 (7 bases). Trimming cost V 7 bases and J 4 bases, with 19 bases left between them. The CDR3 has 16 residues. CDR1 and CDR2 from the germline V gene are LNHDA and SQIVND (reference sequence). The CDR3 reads CASKGGSGISTGELFF. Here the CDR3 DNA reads TGTGCCAGTAAAGGGGGAAGCGGGATAAGCACCGGGGAGCTGTTTTTT.

The CDR3 loop is CASSFLDSFYEQYF. CDR3 sequence (DNA): TGTGCCAGCAGTTTCTTAGACTCCTTTTACGAGCAGTACTTC. This chain joins TRBV27 and TRBJ2-5; no firm D call. The assigned J gene may be wrong: the sequence end matches TRBJ2-7 better. The CDR3 runs to 14 residues. CDR1 is MNHEY and CDR2 is SMNVEV in the germline V gene (reference sequence).